The rows below give T cell receptor beta chains drawn from one sample of a study of T cells in Graves' hyperthyroidism and ophthalmopathy. TCRdb called the multiplex PCR reads again in MiXCR, with one record for every CDR3 protein. The data contain 130,000 to 150,000 distinct CDR3 sequences, less than 25% of them singletons. The sequenced sample was blood. The receptor set was obtained from a woman in her forties or fifties with Graves' hyperthyroidism that later progressed to Graves' ophthalmopathy. CDR3s include the opening cysteine and the closing phenylalanine or tryptophan. The D gene is left open where the match is weak. Only part of the rows carry a size: once, few, many, or a class if the clone is expanded.

TRBD1,TRBV28,TRBJ2-2,.,CASLRKGAGELFF,TGTGCCAGCCTCCGTAAGGGGGCGGGGGAGCTGTTTTTT
TRBD1,TRBV2,TRBJ2-1,many,CASRRQGGELGQFF,TGTGCCAGCAGGAGACAGGGGGGCGAGTTGGGGCAGTTCTTC
.,TRBV5-1,TRBJ1-1,few,CASRPVGGVRNTEAFF,TGCGCCAGCAGACCCGTTGGAGGGGTCAGGAACACTGAAGCTTTCTTT
TRBD1,TRBV28,TRBJ1-2,.,CASSTGGGRNYGYTF,TGTGCCAGCAGCACAGGGGGAGGGCGTAACTATGGCTACACCTTC
.,TRBV13,TRBJ1-1,many,CASSLPRGGSTEAFF,TGTGCCAGCAGCTTGCCACGGGGGGGAAGCACTGAAGCTTTCTTT
.,TRBV7-3,TRBJ2-2,many,CASSLIPTPGWTGELFF,TGTGCCAGCAGCTTAATCCCTACCCCGGGGTGGACCGGGGAGCTGTTTTTT
.,TRBV3-1,TRBJ1-1,.,CASSPTAVTEAFF,TGTGCCAGCAGCCCGACAGCCGTCACTGAAGCTTTCTTT
TRBD1,TRBV20-1,TRBJ1-5,.,CSGGGPRAGGGNQPQHF,TGCAGTGGCGGGGGGCCGCGGGCAGGGGGTGGCAATCAGCCCCAGCATTTT
.,TRBV6-5,TRBJ1-2,few,CASSYLDKHNYGYTF,TGTGCCAGCAGTTACCTGGACAAGCATAACTATGGCTACACCTTC
TRBD2,TRBV28,TRBJ2-3,many,CASSFGSGRGADTQYF,TGTGCCAGCAGTTTTGGGAGCGGGAGAGGCGCAGATACGCAGTATTTT
.,TRBV11-2,TRBJ1-6,.,CASGPGHFNSPLHF,TGTGCCAGCGGCCCTGGGCATTTCAATTCACCCCTCCACTTT
TRBD2,TRBV7-9,TRBJ2-1,many,CASTAGSSYNEQFF,TGTGCCAGCACAGCGGGAAGCTCCTACAATGAGCAGTTCTTC
.,TRBV11-3,TRBJ1-2,many,CASSLNYGYTF,TGTGCCAGCAGCTTGAACTATGGCTACACCTTC
.,TRBV7-2,TRBJ1-2,many,CASSSQLSGGGYTF,TGTGCCAGCAGCTCACAGCTGTCCGGGGGTGGCTACACCTTC
TRBD2,TRBV5-1,TRBJ2-5,many,CASSFIPGGGETQYF,TGCGCCAGCAGCTTTATTCCGGGAGGAGGAGAGACCCAGTACTTC
TRBD2,TRBV5-1,TRBJ2-5,many,CASSLGRLAATKETQYF,TGCGCCAGCAGCTTGGGTAGACTAGCGGCAACCAAAGAGACCCAGTACTTC
TRBD2,TRBV29-1,TRBJ2-3,.,CSVGLAGGDTQYF,TGCAGCGTTGGACTAGCGGGAGGAGATACGCAGTATTTT
.,TRBV28,TRBJ1-1,many,CASSLRQAGMNTEAFF,TGTGCCAGCAGTCTTCGACAGGCCGGTATGAACACTGAAGCTTTCTTT
.,TRBV7-8,TRBJ1-1,.,CASSGAGSATEAFF,TGTGCCAGCAGCGGGGCGGGGTCTGCGACTGAAGCTTTCTTT
.,TRBV7-2,TRBJ1-6,many,CASSLAGVGNSPLHF,TGTGCCAGCAGCTTGGCGGGGGTGGGTAATTCACCCCTCCACTTT
.,TRBV2,TRBJ2-5,many,CASSETTPMVETQYF,TGTGCCAGCAGTGAGACCACCCCGATGGTAGAGACCCAGTACTTC
TRBD2,TRBV6-1,TRBJ2-7,.,CASSQRREGNEQYF,TGTGCCAGTTCGCAAAGGCGGGAGGGAAACGAGCAGTACTTC
TRBD2,TRBV7-2,TRBJ2-5,.,CASSPLTSGKTQYF,TGTGCCAGCAGCCCATTGACTAGCGGGAAGACCCAGTACTTC
.,TRBV7-9,TRBJ2-1,many,CASSLEGWKNEQFF,TGTGCCAGCAGCTTAGAAGGATGGAAGAATGAGCAGTTCTTC
TRBD2,TRBV5-1,TRBJ2-3,.,CASSLSTSGTDTQYF,TGCGCCAGCAGCTTGTCTACTAGCGGGACAGATACGCAGTATTTT
.,TRBV18,TRBJ2-3,many,CASSPAEDTDTQYF,TGTGCCAGCTCACCAGCAGAGGACACAGATACGCAGTATTTT
TRBD2,TRBV13,TRBJ2-1,many,CASSTRTSGNSYNEQFF,TGTGCCAGCAGCACCCGGACTAGCGGAAACTCCTACAATGAGCAGTTCTTC
TRBD1,TRBV9,TRBJ1-2,many,CASRSDRLYGYTF,TGTGCCAGCAGATCGGACAGGCTCTATGGCTACACCTTC
.,TRBV5-1,TRBJ2-3,many,CASSFADLGTDTQYF,TGCGCCAGCAGCTTCGCAGACCTAGGGACAGATACGCAGTATTTT
TRBD1,TRBV14,TRBJ2-7,many,CASSQGGTGFYEQYF,TGTGCCAGCAGCCAAGGGGGGACAGGGTTCTACGAGCAGTACTTC
.,TRBV6-2/TRBV6-3,TRBJ2-1,.,CASSRDREGGNEQFF,TGTGCCAGCAGTCGAGACAGGGAGGGTGGCAATGAGCAGTTCTTC
.,TRBV12-3/TRBV12-4,TRBJ2-2,many,CASSLVVYVQELFF,TGTGCCAGCAGTTTAGTGGTTTACGTCCAGGAGCTGTTTTTT
.,TRBV19,TRBJ2-1,.,CASSIGRELYNEQFF,TGTGCCAGTAGTATAGGCAGGGAGCTCTACAATGAGCAGTTCTTC
TRBD1,TRBV6-5,TRBJ1-2,few,CASSYTGGAYGYTF,TGTGCCAGCAGTTATACAGGGGGCGCATATGGCTACACCTTC
.,TRBV7-9,TRBJ1-6,few,CASSLAGTRNSPLHF,TGTGCCAGCAGCTTAGCCGGGACTAGGAATTCACCCCTCCACTTT
.,TRBV18,TRBJ2-7,many,CASSPSQRANEQYF,TGTGCCAGCTCACCCTCACAGAGGGCCAACGAGCAGTACTTC
TRBD2,TRBV6-1,TRBJ2-4,few,CASTGGYDKNIQYF,TGTGCCAGCACGGGGGGATATGACAAAAACATTCAGTACTTC